This is a list of T cell receptor beta chains from one sample in a study of PD-L1 blockade in urothelial cancer. Only in-frame clones appear in the TCRdb table, and some are missing; sequencing was by immunoSEQ multiplex PCR. The table records 45,000 to 60,000 clones, 70% to 90% of them present only once. Sequenced material: PBMCs, taken around atezolizumab (anti-PD-L1) treatment. The receptors derive from a man in his 60s with urothelial cancer. The CDR3 runs from the conserved cysteine through the conserved F or W. D genes are given only for firm matches. Some rows mark clone size as missing; the rest say once, few, many or name a class of expanded clone.

>TRBD1|TRBJ2-5|TRBV5-1|once
TGCGCCAGCAGCACCGGGACAGGGATCGAAGAGACCCAGTACTTC
CASSTGTGIEETQYF
>.|TRBJ2-5|TRBV6-1|.
TGTGCCAGCAGGTATTATAGCCAAGAGACCCAGTACTTC
CASRYYSQETQYF
>.|TRBJ1-1|TRBV6-5|.
TGTGCCAGCAGTTACTCCGACAGGCTGAACACTGAAGCTTTCTTT
CASSYSDRLNTEAFF
>.|TRBJ2-1|TRBV7-9|.
TGTGCCAGCAGCTTAGCGGGAGTGGGCAATGAGCAGTTCTTC
CASSLAGVGNEQFF
>TRBD2|TRBJ2-3|TRBV5-1|once
TGCGCCAGCAGCTTTCGCGGGGGGGCGGGAGATACGCAGTATTTT
CASSFRGGAGDTQYF
>TRBD2|TRBJ2-1|TRBV11-2|.
TGTGCCAGCAGCTTGGGCCGACTAGCGCATTACAATGAGCAGTTCTTC
CASSLGRLAHYNEQFF
>TRBD2|TRBJ2-7|TRBV29-1|.
TGCAGCGTCGGGACTACCCTTCCTCCCGAGCAGTACTTC
CSVGTTLPPEQYF
>TRBD1|TRBJ1-2|TRBV11-2|.
TGTGCCAGCAGCTCGGACGGACAGGACTCTAACTATGGCTACACCTTC
CASSSDGQDSNYGYTF
>TRBD2|TRBJ2-2|TRBV6-5|.
TGTGCCAGCAGTTATGGGAGGGGAAGTTCCGGGGAGCTGTTTTTT
CASSYGRGSSGELFF
>.|TRBJ1-2|TRBV6-1|.
TGTGCCAGCAGTGACTACTACTATGGCTACACCTTC
CASSDYYYGYTF
>TRBD1|TRBJ2-3|TRBV5-1|.
TGCGCCAGCAGCTTGGTAGGGGGCATTAGCACAGATACGCAGTATTTT
CASSLVGGISTDTQYF
>.|TRBJ2-3|TRBV5-8|.
TGTGCCAGCAGCCGCGGCCCATCAGATACGCAGTATTTT
CASSRGPSDTQYF
>TRBD1|TRBJ2-5|TRBV11-3|once
TGTGCCAGCAGCTTAGATGGGACAGGGACAGGGAGCCAAGAGACCCAGTACTTC
CASSLDGTGTGSQETQYF
>.|TRBJ1-6|TRBV7-9|.
TGTGCCAGCAGCTTATTAAGGGGCGCGAATTCACCCCTCCACTTT
CASSLLRGANSPLHF
>TRBD1|TRBJ1-1|TRBV19|.
TGTGCCACCGCGGACAGGTCCTACACTGAAGCTTTCTTT
CATADRSYTEAFF
>TRBD1|TRBJ1-6|TRBV7-9|.
TGTGCCAGCAGCTCGACAGGGGATTATTCACCCCTCCACTTT
CASSSTGDYSPLHF
>.|TRBJ1-1|TRBV5-4|.
TGTGCCAGCAGCTTCGGGGGGGCTTTGAACACTGAAGCTTTCTTT
CASSFGGALNTEAFF
>.|TRBJ1-2|TRBV19|once
TGTGCCAGTAGTATCGAAAATGGGCCTAACTATGGCTACACCTTC
CASSIENGPNYGYTF